This TCR beta chain comes out of a study of blood T cells in healthy people across ages (dated by TCRdb to the mid-2010s). About the investigation overall: In model experiments, roughly one uniquely barcoded TCR beta cDNA molecule per two T cells was captured by template switching. Using the same blood draw, the study looked at two additional independent replicas of 1 million unique cDNA reads for two donors, one aged 18 to 29 and the other aged 80 or older. The donors were divided into four age groups: young (average 16 years), middle-aged (approximately 39), aged (roughly 60) and long-lived (82). Using deep sequencing normalized with unique cDNA molecular identifiers, the study measured how TCR beta repertoire diversity changes with age. To avoid experimental bias, donors of different ages were spread randomly across the sequencing lanes.

On this clonotype itself: Which antigen it targets is not known. No base qualities exist here, and no much larger clone lies one base off it.

Summary of the overall study and its limitations: The percentage of naive T cells measured by flow cytometry correlated strongly with observed TCR beta diversity. Compared with the aged group, the long-lived group had more naive CD4+ T cells, fewer expanded clones and increased TCR diversity, suggesting age selection. Estimates of total diversity based on one million sequenced T cells were regarded as lower bounds and as underestimates. Donor CMV infection status was unknown, potentially confounding age-related changes in expanded clonotypes. Bulk unsorted PBMC profiling prevented conclusive comparison of naive and antigen-experienced compartments. As age increased, observed TCR beta diversity per million T cells dropped in a roughly linear way, and a significant reduction was already evident by age about 40.

Via the germline V gene, CDR1 is ENHRY and CDR2 SYGVKD. The V end loses 5 bases and the J end loses 8 bases, and a stretch of 12 bases separates them. The CDR3 numbers 12 residues from cysteine through phenylalanine. The kept DNA is CDR3 alone, 36 bases in frame from the first base. The donors were some 36 Caucasian individuals from Russia, aged roughly 6 to 100 years, who were systemically healthy. Roughly 11 milliliters of peripheral blood were drawn from each donor into EDTA-treated Vacutainer tubes. Ficoll-Paque density-gradient centrifugation was used to isolate PBMCs, with at least 7 million obtained per sample. Trizol reagent was used to extract total RNA from the PBMCs, yielding at least 5 micrograms per sample. For every donor, flow cytometry on a PBMC aliquot measured the percentage of naive CD45RAhigh/CD27high T cells. Libraries came from 5' RACE. Sequenced using an Illumina HiSeq 2500. A second roughly 6 to 11 cycle PCR used a sample-barcoded 5' primer and a J-beta primer mix. A template-switch 5' adaptor carrying 12 random nucleotides introduced a unique molecular identifier onto each TCR beta cDNA molecule. Each sample yielded at least 2.5 million CDR3-containing paired-end reads. First-strand cDNA synthesis was performed from all RNA using the Mint cDNA synthesis kit, with priming by a TRBC-specific oligonucleotide. After uracil-DNA glycosylase treatment, a first 18-cycle PCR used universal primers M1SS and BC2_uni_R on all cDNA. In the original analysis: For normalization, 1 million high-quality reads, each with a distinct molecular identifier, were randomly selected from each sample. Instead of being binned into consensus sequences, reads with shared molecular identifiers were discarded. MiTCR, run with a Q25 quality threshold and the strictest error-elimination algorithm, handled CDR3 identification, clonotype clustering and error correction. A nonparametric unseen species model with Euler transformation was used to estimate a lower bound on total TCR beta diversity. Through fastp at Q25 and MiXCR, TCRdb rebuilt clones from the public reads, retaining in-frame beta chains. CDR3 protein duplicates are merged, each entry listing the most common genes and DNA. What appears here as the V and J calls and clone size reflects TCRdb's work, not the paper's. The sample table records just under 750,000 distinct CDR3 sequences; approximately 21% of these occur just once. Together, the top ten hold roughly 22% of the sample.

The sequenced sample consisted of blood. The V gene is TRBV10-3 and the J gene is TRBJ1-1, and perhaps TRBD1 as D gene, on 6 matching bases. The TCR comes from an older man in good health. The encoded CDR3 is CAISSQGPEAFF. At the DNA level, the sequence is TGTGCCATCAGTTCACAGGGTCCCGAAGCTTTCTTT.